This TCR gamma chain was sequenced during a study of gamma-delta chains in newborns, infants, children (dated by TCRdb to about 2019). Regarding the research as a whole: According to the study title, microbial exposure causes polyclonal expansion of innate gammadelta T cells right after birth. The study investigated how microbial exposure shaped innate gammadelta T cell populations in human newborns immediately after birth.

Remarks on this clone: What this receptor recognizes is not known. A read error is possible here, since a much larger clone lies one base away.

TCRdb records Illumina MiSeq as the sequencer. TCRdb reprocessed the public reads with the caller CATT; rows with the same DNA were merged afterwards. This sample lists some 550 gamma-chain clones; roughly half were detected once. In total, the top ten clones hold about 44% of the sample. Spanning cysteine to phenylalanine, the CDR3 consists of 17 amino acids. Only the CDR3 region is kept as DNA, spanning 51 bases read in frame from base 1. CDR1 and CDR2, per the germline V gene (reference sequence), are GITISATS and ISYDGTV. This TCR was sampled from a child who was a newborn, infant or young child, either healthy, febrile or measles-vaccinated (not recorded which). Sequencing was done on a sample of blood. V gene TRGV9 was called; the J gene was not. The CDR3 loop reads CALWEAPTELGKKIKLF. The DNA sequence is TGTGCCTTGTGGGAGGCTCCCACAGAGTTGGGCAAAAAAATCAAGTTATTT.